The T cell receptor (beta chain) described here comes from a study of T cell responses to AZD1222 COVID-19 vaccine (dated by TCRdb to 2020 to 2023). As for the study more broadly: AZD1222 recipients whose second dose came at about 4 weeks and those whose second dose came at about 12 weeks were combined into one group, since spike-specific TCR depth and breadth did not differ between the two schedules. TCR sequencing was performed for about 250 trial participants, of whom about 200 were given two doses of AZD1222 and around 26 were given two doses of MenACWY control vaccine. Trial participants were enrolled by age into subgroups of 18-55, 56-69 and 70-plus years, and around 150, 28 and 57 TCR-sequenced participants, respectively, were included in these subgroups. The full study reports these points: Only six AZD1222 recipients were SARS-CoV-2 seropositive at baseline, limiting conclusions about previously exposed vaccinees. After two AZD1222 doses, both the breadth and the depth of spike-specific TCRs were significantly higher than at day 0 and than in MenACWY recipients. Participants were mostly white British and included more females than males, and it was suggested by the authors that clonal diversity may have been underestimated. Because no samples from the day 14 peak response were available, repertoires could be characterized only after the peak T cell response. The vaccine-associated CD4 TCRs covered the entire spike protein, and the dominant responses fell in regions 160-218 and 743-854. In the small 56-69-year group, the increase in depth fell short of significance, most likely because of low power. Reportedly, close to half of the unique spike-specific TCRs recognized epitopes lying outside the regions that are mutated in the B.1.351 and B.1.1.7 variants.

This specimen's time point label, per the study, means: baseline before first vaccination. Samples from vaccinated people were obtained from the UK trials COV001 and COV002, which included a single-blind randomized controlled phase 2/3 trial of AZD1222 (ChAdOx1 nCoV-19) in healthy adults. Trial participant PBMC samples were collected at day 0 and day 28 after the second dose for TCRbeta chain sequencing. From the cysteine through the phenylalanine, the CDR3 covers 14 amino acids. Kept here is only the CDR3 DNA, which spans 42 bases and is read in frame from base 1. CDR1 and CDR2 are drawn from the germline V gene (reference sequence): SEHNR, FQNEAQ. V lost 5 bases and J lost 5 bases; the stretch between them is 13 bases long. The CDR3 regions of human TCRbeta chains were analyzed by immunosequencing. The study's own analysis went as follows. Repertoire TCRs were checked for matches against a reference library of SARS-CoV-2-specific TCRs that had been generated using the MIRA antigen-specificity platform. Breadth was defined as the fraction of unique TCRs that were SARS-CoV-2-associated. Depth was defined as the fraction of total T cells that were SARS-CoV-2-associated. Using the MIRA data, each spike-specific TCR was mapped to the spike region that the TCR reacts to and placed in a CD4 or CD8 class. Log10-transformed breadth and depth values were compared by one-way ANOVA with Sidak's multiple comparisons tests. In its TCRdb copy, this immuneACCESS table keeps in-frame sequences only and misses some clones. Where compared with another copy, unresolved V genes explain less than half of these, and the others have no known cause. The DNA was the basis for D and trimming; V, J and clone size are from that table. The sample has about 180,000 clones on record, about 85% of them singletons. The ten largest account for 2.6% of the sample.

Comments on this clone: The target of this receptor is not known. There are no base qualities to consult, and no much larger clone falls within one base.

The V and J segments used are TRBV7-9 and TRBJ2-1; confidence is insufficient to name the D gene. The TCR sequence derives from an adult in good health. The sequencing used peripheral blood, collected on day 0 of AZD1222 vaccination. At the DNA level, the sequence is TGTGCCAGCAGCGCCAAAGGCTTCAACAATGAGCAGTTCTTC. It translates as CASSAKGFNNEQFF.